This TCR beta chain was recorded in a study of blood T cell repertoires in COVID-19. Trimming stripped 11 bases from V and 8 bases from J, with 19 bases between. The CDR3 loop spans 14 amino acids. Germline loops: CDR1 MNHNY, CDR2 SVGAGI (reference sequence). Libraries were prepared by immunoSEQ multiplex PCR; TCRdb keeps only in-frame clonotypes and omits some of them. This sample has around 160,000 clones, with roughly 76% found just once. The chain combines TRBV6-6 with TRBJ1-6; D ambiguous. Sequencing was performed on peripheral blood. This sequence originates from a human donor with acute or convalescent COVID-19. The donor label of this sample is uncertain. DNA of the CDR3: TGTGCCGCCACCCTCCGGCCAGAGGATTCACCCCTCCACTTT. As protein: CAATLRPEDSPLHF.